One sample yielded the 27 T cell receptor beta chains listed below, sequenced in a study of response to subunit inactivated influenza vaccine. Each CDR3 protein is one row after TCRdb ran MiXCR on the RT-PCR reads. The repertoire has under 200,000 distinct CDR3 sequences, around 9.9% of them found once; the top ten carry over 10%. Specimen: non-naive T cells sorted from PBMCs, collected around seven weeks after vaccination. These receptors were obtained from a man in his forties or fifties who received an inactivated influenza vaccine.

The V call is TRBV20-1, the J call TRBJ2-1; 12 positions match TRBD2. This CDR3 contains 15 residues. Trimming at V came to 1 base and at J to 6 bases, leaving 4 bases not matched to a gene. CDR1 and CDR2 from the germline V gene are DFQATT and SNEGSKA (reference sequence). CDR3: CSARGGLAGVNEQFF. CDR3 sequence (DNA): TGCAGTGCTAGAGGGGGACTAGCGGGCGTCAATGAGCAGTTCTTC.

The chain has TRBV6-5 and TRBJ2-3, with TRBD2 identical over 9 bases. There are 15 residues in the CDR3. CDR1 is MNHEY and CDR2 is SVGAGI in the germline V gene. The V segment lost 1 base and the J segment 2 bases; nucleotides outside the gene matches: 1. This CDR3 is CASSYLGLATDTQYF. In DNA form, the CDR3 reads TGTGCCAGCAGTTACTTGGGACTAGCCACAGATACGCAGTATTTT.

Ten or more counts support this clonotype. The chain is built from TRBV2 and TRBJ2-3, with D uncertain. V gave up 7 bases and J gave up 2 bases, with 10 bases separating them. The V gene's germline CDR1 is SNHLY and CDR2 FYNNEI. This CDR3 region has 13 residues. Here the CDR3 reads CASNGPFTDTQYF. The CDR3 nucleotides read TGTGCCAGCAATGGACCATTCACAGATACGCAGTATTTT.

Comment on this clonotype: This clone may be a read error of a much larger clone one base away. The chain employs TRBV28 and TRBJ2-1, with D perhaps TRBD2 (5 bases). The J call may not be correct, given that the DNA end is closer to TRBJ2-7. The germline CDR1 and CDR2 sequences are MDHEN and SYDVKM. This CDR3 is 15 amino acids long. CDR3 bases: TGTGCCAGCAGCCGCCCGGGATCATTGGGAAATGAGCAGTACTTC. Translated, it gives CASSRPGSLGNEQYF.

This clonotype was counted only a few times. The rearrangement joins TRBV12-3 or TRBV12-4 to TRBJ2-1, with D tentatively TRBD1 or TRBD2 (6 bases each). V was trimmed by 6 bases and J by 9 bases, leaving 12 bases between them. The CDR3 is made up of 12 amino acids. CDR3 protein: CASSRGGPEQFF. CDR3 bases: TGTGCCAGCAGCCGAGGGGGGCCTGAGCAGTTCTTC.

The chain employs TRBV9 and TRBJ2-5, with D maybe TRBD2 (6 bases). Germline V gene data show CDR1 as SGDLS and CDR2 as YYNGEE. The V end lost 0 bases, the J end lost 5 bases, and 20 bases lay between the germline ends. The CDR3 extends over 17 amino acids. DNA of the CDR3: TGTGCCAGCAGCGTAGGTAGCGGACCTTCCGCGGGGGAGACCCAGTACTTC. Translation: CASSVGSGPSAGETQYF. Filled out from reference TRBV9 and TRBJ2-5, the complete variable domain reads DSGVTQTPKHLITATGQRVTLRCSPRSGDLSVYWYQQSLDQGLQFLIQYYNGEERAKGNILERFSAQQFPDLHSELNLSSLELGDSALYFCASSVGSGPSAGETQYFGPGTRLLVL.

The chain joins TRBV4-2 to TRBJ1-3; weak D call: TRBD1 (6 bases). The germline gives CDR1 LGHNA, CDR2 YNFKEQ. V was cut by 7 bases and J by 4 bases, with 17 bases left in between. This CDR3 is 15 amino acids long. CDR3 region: CASNTGGGRGNTIYF. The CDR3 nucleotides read TGTGCCAGCAACACGGGGGGGGGCCGAGGAAACACCATATATTTT.

CDR3 DNA: TGTGCCAGCTTTGAACGGGGCTACACCGGGGAGCTGTTTTTT. It translates to CASFERGYTGELFF. V gene TRBV28 combines with J gene TRBJ2-2; D is possibly TRBD1 or TRBD2 (5 bases each). Trimming shortened V by 8 bases and J by 3 bases, and 13 bases separated the two germline ends. This CDR3 region has 14 residues. CDR1 is MDHEN, CDR2 SYDVKM, per germline. The full variable domain, rest sourced from reference TRBV28 and TRBJ2-2, is DVKVTQSSRYLVKRTGEKVFLECVQDMDHENMFWYRQDPGLGLRLIYFSYDVKMKEKGDIPEGYSVSREKKERFSLILESASTNQTSMYLCASFERGYTGELFFGEGSRLTVL.

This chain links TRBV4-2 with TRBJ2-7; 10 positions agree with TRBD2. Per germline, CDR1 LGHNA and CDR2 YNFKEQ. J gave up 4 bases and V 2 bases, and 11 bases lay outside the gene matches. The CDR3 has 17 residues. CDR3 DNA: TGTGCCAGCAGCCAACTAGCTGGGACTAGCGATGTTTACGAGCAGTACTTC. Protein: CASSQLAGTSDVYEQYF.

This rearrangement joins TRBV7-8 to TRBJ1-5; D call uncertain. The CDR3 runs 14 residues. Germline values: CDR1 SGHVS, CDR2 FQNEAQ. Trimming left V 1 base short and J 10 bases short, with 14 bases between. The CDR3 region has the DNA TGTGCCAGCAGCTTAGGGGCCCCCCCGGGTCCCCAGCATTTT. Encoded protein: CASSLGAPPGPQHF.

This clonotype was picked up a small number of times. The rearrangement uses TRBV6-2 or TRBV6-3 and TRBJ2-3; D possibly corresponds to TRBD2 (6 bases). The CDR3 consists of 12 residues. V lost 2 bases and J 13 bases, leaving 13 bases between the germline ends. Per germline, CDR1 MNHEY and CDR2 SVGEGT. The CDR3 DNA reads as TGTGCCAGCAGTTACGAAGGGACTCAGGAGTATTTT. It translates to CASSYEGTQEYF.

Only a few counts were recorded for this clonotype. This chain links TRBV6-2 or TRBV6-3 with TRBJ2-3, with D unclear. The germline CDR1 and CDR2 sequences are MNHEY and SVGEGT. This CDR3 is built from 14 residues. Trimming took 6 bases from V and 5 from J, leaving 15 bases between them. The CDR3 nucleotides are TGTGCCAGCAGCACCCACGGACCGGGAGATACGCAGTATTTT. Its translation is CASSTHGPGDTQYF.

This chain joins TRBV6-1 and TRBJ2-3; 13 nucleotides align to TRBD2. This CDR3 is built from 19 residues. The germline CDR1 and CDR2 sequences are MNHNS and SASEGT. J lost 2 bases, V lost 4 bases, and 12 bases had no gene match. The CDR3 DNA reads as TGTGCCAGCAGTGGAGGACTAGCGGGGGCCGCAGACCACACAGATACGCAGTATTTT. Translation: CASSGGLAGAADHTDTQYF.

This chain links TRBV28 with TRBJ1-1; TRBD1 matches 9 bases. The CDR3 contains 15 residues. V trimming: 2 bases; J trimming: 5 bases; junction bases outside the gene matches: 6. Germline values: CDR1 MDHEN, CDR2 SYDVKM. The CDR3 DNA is TGTGCCAGCAGTTTACAGGGACAGGGTTGGACTGAAGCTTTCTTT. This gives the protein CASSLQGQGWTEAFF.

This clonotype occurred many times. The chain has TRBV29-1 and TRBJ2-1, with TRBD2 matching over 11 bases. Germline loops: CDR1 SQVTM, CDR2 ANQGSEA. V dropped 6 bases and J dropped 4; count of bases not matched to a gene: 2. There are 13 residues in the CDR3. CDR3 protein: CSVRLAGYNEQFF. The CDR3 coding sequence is TGCAGCGTCCGACTAGCGGGGTACAATGAGCAGTTCTTC.

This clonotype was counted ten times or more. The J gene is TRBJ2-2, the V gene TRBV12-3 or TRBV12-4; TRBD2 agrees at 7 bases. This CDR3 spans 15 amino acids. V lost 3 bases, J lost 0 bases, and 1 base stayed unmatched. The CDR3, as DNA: TGTGCCAGCAGTTTGGGGGGGGCGAACACCGGGGAGCTGTTTTTT. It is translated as CASSLGGANTGELFF.

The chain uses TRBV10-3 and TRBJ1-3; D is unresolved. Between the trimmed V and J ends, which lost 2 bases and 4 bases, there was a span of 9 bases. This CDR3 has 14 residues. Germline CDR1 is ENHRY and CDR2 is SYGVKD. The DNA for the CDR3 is TGTGCCATCAGTGAGAGGGAGCCAGGAAACACCATATATTTT. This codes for CAISEREPGNTIYF.

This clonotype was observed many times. The CDR3 loop is CSTRGTSEQETQYF. The CDR3 DNA is TGCAGCACAAGGGGGACTAGCGAACAAGAGACCCAGTACTTC. V and J are TRBV29-1 and TRBJ2-5; 10 bases are a match to TRBD2. This CDR3 spans 14 amino acids. With 8 bases clipped from V and 2 bases from J, the junction kept 8 bases outside the gene matches. CDR1 and CDR2 from the germline V gene are SQVTM and ANQGSEA. Full variable domain (rest looked up from reference TRBV29-1 and TRBJ2-5): SAVISQKPSRDICQRGTSLTIQCQVDSQVTMMFWYRQQPGQSLTLIATANQGSEATYESGFVIDKFPISRPNLTFSTLTVSNMSPEDSSIYLCSTRGTSEQETQYFGPGTRLLVL.

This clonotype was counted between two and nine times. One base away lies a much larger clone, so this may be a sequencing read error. The CDR3 coding sequence is TGTGCCAGCAGTCGGATAGGGCAGCCCCAGCATTTT. Protein product: CASSRIGQPQHF. V gene TRBV6-6 combines with J gene TRBJ1-5; D gene ambiguous. Germline-derived CDR1 and CDR2 are MNHNY and SVGAGI (reference sequence). The CDR3 consists of 12 residues. The germline V and J ends were trimmed by 5 bases and 7 bases, with 9 bases remaining between them.

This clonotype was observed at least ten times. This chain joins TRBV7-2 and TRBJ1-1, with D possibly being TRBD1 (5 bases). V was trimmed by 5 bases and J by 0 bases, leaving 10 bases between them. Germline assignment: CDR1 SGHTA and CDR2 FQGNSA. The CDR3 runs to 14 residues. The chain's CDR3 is CASSPGTVNTEAFF. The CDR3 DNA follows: TGTGCCAGCAGCCCCGGGACGGTGAACACTGAAGCTTTCTTT.

The CDR3 DNA follows: TGTGCCAGCAGTCCAGGCTTACTTACTGAAGCTTTCTTT. Its translation is CASSPGLLTEAFF. V and J are TRBV12-3 or TRBV12-4 and TRBJ1-1; no firm D call. This CDR3 has 13 amino acids. V was pared by 5 bases and J by 5 bases, with 12 bases between.

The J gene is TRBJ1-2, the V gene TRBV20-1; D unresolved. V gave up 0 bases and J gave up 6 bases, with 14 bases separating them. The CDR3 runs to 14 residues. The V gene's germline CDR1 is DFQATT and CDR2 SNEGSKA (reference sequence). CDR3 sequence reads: CSARDFRTEDGYTF. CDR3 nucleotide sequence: TGCAGTGCTAGAGATTTCCGGACCGAGGATGGCTACACCTTC.

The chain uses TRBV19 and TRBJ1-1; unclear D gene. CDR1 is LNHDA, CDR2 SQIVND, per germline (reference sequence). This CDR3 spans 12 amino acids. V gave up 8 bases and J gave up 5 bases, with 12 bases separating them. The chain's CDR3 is CASQRGKTEAFF. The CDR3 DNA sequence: TGTGCCAGTCAGCGGGGAAAAACTGAAGCTTTCTTT.

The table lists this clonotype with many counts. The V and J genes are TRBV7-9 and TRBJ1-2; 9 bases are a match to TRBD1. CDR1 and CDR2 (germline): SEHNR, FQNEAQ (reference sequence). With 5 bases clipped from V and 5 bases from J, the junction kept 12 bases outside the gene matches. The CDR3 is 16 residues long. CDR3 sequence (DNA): TGTGCCAGCAGCCCGAGGGTAGGACAGGGGATTTATGGCTACACCTTC. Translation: CASSPRVGQGIYGYTF.

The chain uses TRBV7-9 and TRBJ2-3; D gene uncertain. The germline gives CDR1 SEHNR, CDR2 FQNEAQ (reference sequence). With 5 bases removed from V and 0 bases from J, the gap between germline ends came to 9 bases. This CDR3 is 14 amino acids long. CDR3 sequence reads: CASSLLSSTDTQYF. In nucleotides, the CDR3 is TGTGCCAGCAGCCTCCTTTCCAGCACAGATACGCAGTATTTT.

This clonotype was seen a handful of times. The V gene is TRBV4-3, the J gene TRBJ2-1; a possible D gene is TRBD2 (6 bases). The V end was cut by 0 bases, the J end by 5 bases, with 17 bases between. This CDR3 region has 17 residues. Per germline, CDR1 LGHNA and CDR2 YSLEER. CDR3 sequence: CASSQELGGFTHNEQFF. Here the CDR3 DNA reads TGCGCCAGCAGCCAAGAACTTGGAGGGTTTACTCACAATGAGCAGTTCTTC.

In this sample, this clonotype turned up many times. The chain's CDR3 is CASSLTGMPGNTIYF. The CDR3 DNA reads as TGTGCCAGCAGCTTGACCGGAATGCCTGGAAACACCATATATTTT. V usage is TRBV7-2 and J usage is TRBJ1-3; no reliable D call. V lost 3 bases to trimming and J lost 2 bases, with 11 bases between them. The germline gives CDR1 SGHTA, CDR2 FQGNSA. This CDR3 has 15 residues.